These 16 T cell receptor beta chains were sequenced from one sample in a study of response to subunit inactivated influenza vaccine. TCRdb processed the RT-PCR reads anew with MiXCR; each CDR3 protein has one entry. The sample has hundreds of thousands of distinct CDR3 sequences, about 15% seen once. This material consisted of PBMCs from blood, taken 14 days before vaccination. The receptors originated from a man aged 45-60 years who received an inactivated influenza vaccine.

Regarding this clonotype: A much more abundant neighbour one base away suggests this may be a read error. This chain uses TRBV12-3 or TRBV12-4 with TRBJ2-1; TRBD2 agrees at 11 bases. Trimming took 3 bases from V and 6 from J; bases not matched to a gene: 1. This CDR3 has 14 amino acids. The CDR3 sequence: CASSFSGGANEQFF. DNA of the CDR3: TGTGCCAGCAGTTTTAGCGGGGGGGCCAATGAGCAGTTCTTC.

This chain links TRBV10-3 with TRBJ2-5; D gene uncertain. V was trimmed by 3 bases and J by 3 bases, leaving 8 bases between them. CDR3 length: 13 residues. Germline CDR1 is ENHRY and CDR2 is SYGVKD. The CDR3 DNA is TGTGCCATCAGTGAAGCCGCTAAAGAGACCCAGTACTTC. This translates into CAISEAAKETQYF.

This clonotype appeared a few times. CDR3 region: CSASGGDNEQFF. DNA of the CDR3: TGCAGTGCTAGCGGGGGGGACAATGAGCAGTTCTTC. The chain employs TRBV20-1 and TRBJ2-1; 8 positions agree with TRBD2. The germline V gene has CDR1 DFQATT and CDR2 SNEGSKA (reference sequence). The V segment lost 3 bases and the J segment 5 bases; nucleotides outside the gene matches: 0. The CDR3 is 12 residues long.

This clonotype was detected a few times. This rearrangement joins TRBV12-3 or TRBV12-4 to TRBJ2-3; 9 bases align to TRBD1. Unmatched junction bases numbered 13, after V lost 6 bases and J lost 6 bases. This CDR3 has 16 amino acids. CDR3 protein: CASSNTGGEPWDTQYF. DNA for the CDR3: TGTGCCAGCAGCAACACAGGGGGCGAGCCGTGGGATACGCAGTATTTT.

V gene TRBV6-1 combines with J gene TRBJ1-6; D gene uncertain. V gave up 7 bases and J gave up 0 bases, with 10 bases separating them. The germline V gene encodes CDR1 MNHNS and CDR2 SASEGT. This CDR3 comprises 15 residues. CDR3 residues: CASTFSRSYNSPLHF. The CDR3 DNA reads TGTGCCAGCACCTTCAGTCGCTCCTATAATTCACCCCTCCACTTT.

In this sample, this clonotype turned up a few times. The chain is built from TRBV20-1 and TRBJ2-7, with 7 bases identical to TRBD1. The CDR3 has 13 residues. Per the germline V gene, CDR1 is DFQATT and CDR2 is SNEGSKA (reference sequence). Trimming took 5 bases from V and 4 from J; bases not matched to a gene: 8. CDR3 coding DNA: TGCAGTGCTGTAACAGGGGAAGGGTACGAGCAGTACTTC. This codes for CSAVTGEGYEQYF.

This clonotype was counted at least ten times. V usage is TRBV5-1 and J usage is TRBJ2-7; tentative D call: TRBD2 (5 bases). V was pared by 1 base and J by 5 bases, with 13 bases between. CDR1 SGHRS and CDR2 YFSETQ come from the germline V gene. The length of the CDR3 is 14 residues. The CDR3 is CASSLRGIGHEQYF. DNA for the CDR3: TGCGCCAGCAGCTTGAGAGGGATTGGGCACGAGCAGTACTTC.

The gene calls are TRBV4-1 and TRBJ2-2; D uncertain. This CDR3 has 14 amino acids. Germline V gene data show CDR1 as MGHRA and CDR2 as YSYEKL. The V and J ends lost 1 base and 7 bases respectively, with 10 bases between them. CDR3 protein: CASSQAPRGGELFF. DNA of the CDR3: TGCGCCAGCAGCCAAGCCCCTCGAGGCGGGGAGCTGTTTTTT.

Only a few counts were recorded for this clonotype. V gene TRBV2 combines with J gene TRBJ1-5; D unclear. With 5 bases removed from V and 3 bases from J, the gap between germline ends came to 8 bases. Germline-derived CDR1 and CDR2 are SNHLY and FYNNEI. The CDR3 sequence is 13 residues long. The CDR3 loop reads CASSPESNQPQHF. The DNA of the CDR3 is TGTGCCAGCAGTCCCGAGTCCAATCAGCCCCAGCATTTT.

This clonotype was counted between two and nine times. The genes are TRBV2 and TRBJ2-2; 11 nucleotides line up with TRBD2. V lost 6 bases and J lost 7; bases outside the gene matches: 7. Germline-derived CDR1 and CDR2 are SNHLY and FYNNEI. This CDR3 contains 15 residues. CDR3 sequence (DNA): TGTGCCAGCAGATCGGGACTAGCGGCCTACGGGGAGCTGTTTTTT. It codes for CASRSGLAAYGELFF.

The chain carries TRBV6-2 or TRBV6-3 and TRBJ2-7, with D unresolved. Trimming pared 2 bases from V and 0 bases from J, leaving 11 bases between. From germline, CDR1 is MNHEY and CDR2 SVGEGT. CDR3 length: 15 residues. The CDR3 reads CASSYSGSNSYEQYF. CDR3 DNA sequence: TGTGCCAGCAGTTACAGTGGGTCGAACTCCTACGAGCAGTACTTC.

This clonotype was detected many times. The gene calls are TRBV5-6 and TRBJ1-2, with D uncertain. The CDR3 extends over 12 amino acids. From germline, CDR1 is SGHDT and CDR2 YYEEEE. The germline V and J ends were trimmed by 4 bases and 7 bases, with 11 bases remaining between them. The CDR3 nucleotides are TGTGCCAGCAGCCCTGGGGTTGGTGGCTACACCTTC. Protein: CASSPGVGGYTF.

Only a few counts were recorded for this clonotype. V and J are TRBV7-2 and TRBJ2-5; 8 bases are a match to TRBD2. Germline V gene sequence: CDR1 SGHTA, CDR2 FQGNSA. The CDR3 contains 16 residues. V shed 1 base and J 2 bases; nucleotides not matched to a gene: 6. CDR3 in amino acids: CASSLDSGTTQETQYF. Written as DNA, the CDR3 is TGTGCCAGCAGCTTAGATAGCGGGACGACACAAGAGACCCAGTACTTC.

The V call is TRBV10-3, the J call TRBJ1-2, with 9 bases identical to TRBD1. V lost 6 bases and J lost 6; bases outside the gene matches: 5. The CDR3 loop spans 13 amino acids. CDR1 and CDR2 from the germline V gene are ENHRY and SYGVKD. CDR3 in DNA: TGTGCCATCAGCCTACAGGGGGCGGATGGCTACACCTTC. This translates into CAISLQGADGYTF.

The rearrangement uses TRBV6-2 or TRBV6-3 and TRBJ2-3, with no clear D. There are 14 residues in the CDR3. Germline V CDR1 and CDR2: MNHEY, SVGEGT. The V end was cut by 8 bases, the J end by 5 bases, with 17 bases between. CDR3 nucleotide sequence: TGTGCCAGCTCGACGCACGGTAGTCGAGATACGCAGTATTTT. Translated: CASSTHGSRDTQYF.

The CDR3 DNA follows: TGTGCCATGGGCCCGGGACTCCGAACAGATACGCAGTATTTT. This sequence encodes CAMGPGLRTDTQYF. The rearrangement joins TRBV5-5 to TRBJ2-3; D possibly corresponds to TRBD2 (6 bases). This CDR3 has 14 residues. The ends were cut back, 9 bases at V and 3 bases at J, with 17 bases in the middle. Germline CDR1 is SGHKS and CDR2 is YYEKEE (reference sequence). Using reference TRBV5-5 and TRBJ2-3 for the parts outside the CDR3, the full variable domain is DAGVTQSPTHLIKTRGQQVTLRCSPISGHKSVSWYQQVLGQGPQFIFQYYEKEERGRGNFPDRFSARQFPNYSSELNVNALLLGDSALYLCAMGPGLRTDTQYFGPGTRLTVL.